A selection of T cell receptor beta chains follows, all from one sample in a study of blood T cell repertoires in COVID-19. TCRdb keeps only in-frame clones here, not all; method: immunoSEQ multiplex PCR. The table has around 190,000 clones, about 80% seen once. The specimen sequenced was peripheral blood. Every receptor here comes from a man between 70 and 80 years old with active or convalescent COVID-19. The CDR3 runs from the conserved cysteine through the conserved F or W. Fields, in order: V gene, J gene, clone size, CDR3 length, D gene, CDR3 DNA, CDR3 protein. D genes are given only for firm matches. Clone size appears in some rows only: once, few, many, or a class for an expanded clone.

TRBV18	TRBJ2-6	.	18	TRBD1	TGTGCCAGCTCACCACCGGGACAGGGGAGCTCTGGGGCCAACGTCCTGACTTTC	CASSPPGQGSSGANVLTF
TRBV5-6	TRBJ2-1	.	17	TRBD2	TGTGCCAGCAGCTCCGGACTAGCGGACCTCTCCTACAATGAGCAGTTCTTC	CASSSGLADLSYNEQFF
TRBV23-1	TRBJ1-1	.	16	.	TGCGCCAGCAGTCTTCGGACAGTTCGACGCGACACTGAAGCTTTCTTT	CASSLRTVRRDTEAFF
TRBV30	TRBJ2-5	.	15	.	TGTGCCTGGAGTGTACCTGGAGGGGGCGGTGGGACCCAGTACTTC	CAWSVPGGGGGTQYF
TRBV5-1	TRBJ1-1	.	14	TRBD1	TGCGCCAGCAGCGAGGGACAGGGGAACACTGAAGCTTTCTTT	CASSEGQGNTEAFF
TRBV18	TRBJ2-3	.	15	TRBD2	TGTGCCAGCTCGCGGACTAGCGGGATCACAGATACGCAGTATTTT	CASSRTSGITDTQYF
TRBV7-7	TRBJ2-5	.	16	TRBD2	TGTGCTAGCAGCTTAGAACTAGCGGGAGCCCAAGAGACCCAGTACTTC	CASSLELAGAQETQYF
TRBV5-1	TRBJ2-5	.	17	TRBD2	TGCGCCAGCAGCAGTGGGGCACTAGCGGGAGTTGGAGAGACCCAGTACTTC	CASSSGALAGVGETQYF
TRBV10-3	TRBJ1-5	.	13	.	TGTGCCATCAGTCAGGTCGGCAATCAGCCCCAGCATTTT	CAISQVGNQPQHF
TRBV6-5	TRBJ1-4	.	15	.	TGTGCCAGCAGTTACGAGAAAGCAACTAATGAAAAACTGTTTTTT	CASSYEKATNEKLFF
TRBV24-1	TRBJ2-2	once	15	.	TGTGCCACCAGTGATTCGACTAGAAGGACCGGGGAGCTGTTTTTT	CATSDSTRRTGELFF
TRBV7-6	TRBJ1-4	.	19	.	TGTGCCAGCAGCAATCGGTCTTACTCATACTTTGCAACTAATGAAAAACTGTTTTTT	CASSNRSYSYFATNEKLFF
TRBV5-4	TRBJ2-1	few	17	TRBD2	TGTGCCAGCAGCTTGGCCCTAGCGGACCCAAGAGAGAATGAGCAGTTCTTC	CASSLALADPRENEQFF
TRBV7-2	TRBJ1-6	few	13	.	TGTGCCAGCAACATCCTCCGGGGTTCACCCCTCCACTTT	CASNILRGSPLHF
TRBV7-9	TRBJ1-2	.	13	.	TGTGCCAGCAGCTTAGAGCGGAACTATGGCTACACCTTC	CASSLERNYGYTF
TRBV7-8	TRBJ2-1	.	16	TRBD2	TGTGCCAGCAGCTCCCTTAGCGGGACGACCTACAATGAGCAGTTCTTC	CASSSLSGTTYNEQFF
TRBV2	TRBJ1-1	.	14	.	TGTGCCAGCAGAGAGACAGCTTCGAACACTGAAGCTTTCTTT	CASRETASNTEAFF
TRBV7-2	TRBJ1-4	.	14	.	TGTGCCAGCAGCTTAAGCACAGGGAATGAAAAACTGTTTTTT	CASSLSTGNEKLFF
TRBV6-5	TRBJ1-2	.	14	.	TGTGCCAGCAGTTACTCATCGGGGTACTATGGCTACACCTTC	CASSYSSGYYGYTF
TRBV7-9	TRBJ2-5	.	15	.	TGTGCCAGCAGCTTAAGTGGGGGCGCGAGAGGGACCCAGTACTTC	CASSLSGGARGTQYF
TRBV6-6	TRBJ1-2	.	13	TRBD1	TGTGCCAGCAGATTTGACAGGGCCGTGTTCTACACCTTC	CASRFDRAVFYTF
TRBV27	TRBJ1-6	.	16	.	TGTGCCAGCAGTTTAGTCCCGGGGCCCAGGGGTTCACCCCTCCACTTT	CASSLVPGPRGSPLHF
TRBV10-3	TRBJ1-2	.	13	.	TGTGCCATCAGGGAGACGGAGACTTATGGCTACACCTTC	CAIRETETYGYTF
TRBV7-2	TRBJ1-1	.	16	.	TGTGCCAGCAGCCCGCCATCGGTGGGGGGAGCTAGTGAAGCTTTCTTT	CASSPPSVGGASEAFF
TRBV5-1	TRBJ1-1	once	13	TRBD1	TGCGCCAGCAGCGCCAGGGACAGGGGTACGGCTTTCTTT	CASSARDRGTAFF
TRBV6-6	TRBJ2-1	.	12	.	TGTGCCAGCAGCCACCCTCGTAGTGAGCAGTTCTTC	CASSHPRSEQFF
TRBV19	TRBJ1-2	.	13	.	TGTGCCAGTAGTATGAGGGTAGCGGATGGCTACACCTTC	CASSMRVADGYTF